The 30 T cell receptor beta chains reported below all come from one sample, sequenced in a study of blood T cell repertoires in COVID-19 (dated by TCRdb to the early 2020s). The library was made by the immunoSEQ multiplex PCR assay. The source is immuneACCESS, and TCRdb retained only in-frame sequences with V and J called. Part of the clones is not carried over; for the studies checked, unresolved V genes explain less than half of this, and the remainder is unexplained. The sample table shows approximately 170,000 clones, and around 85% are seen once. Of the sample, 4% falls within the top ten clones. Sample: peripheral blood. The receptors derive from a woman aged 70-85 years with acute or convalescent COVID-19.

The chain couples TRBV18 to TRBJ2-5, with TRBD1 as a possible D gene (5 bases). Per the germline V gene, CDR1 is KGHSH and CDR2 is LQKENI. The V and J ends lost 2 bases and 4 bases respectively, with 14 bases between them. This CDR3 region has 15 residues. The CDR3 sequence: CASSPLMTEVETQYF. CDR3 bases: TGTGCCAGCTCACCATTGATGACAGAGGTAGAGACCCAGTACTTC.

The chain recombines TRBV4-3 with TRBJ2-3, with D tentatively TRBD1 (5 bases). Trimming took off 1 base at V and 2 bases at J, with 10 bases between the two ends. Germline CDR1 and CDR2: LGHNA and YSLEER. CDR3 length: 15 residues. CDR3 sequence reads: CASSQGSTVTDTQYF. For the CDR3, the DNA is TGCGCCAGCAGCCAAGGGTCGACAGTCACAGATACGCAGTATTTT.

V gene TRBV28 combines with J gene TRBJ2-7; 8 bases are shared with TRBD2. The CDR3 is 15 residues long. Looked up from germline, CDR1 is MDHEN and CDR2 is SYDVKM. After removal of 5 bases from V and 0 bases from J, the junction contained 6 bases not matched to a gene. CDR3 loop: CASSPSGSRSYEQYF. The CDR3 DNA reads as TGTGCCAGCAGTCCAAGCGGGAGTCGCTCCTACGAGCAGTACTTC.

This clone was counted once. CDR3: CASSPRKSLASGTYNEQFF. DNA of the CDR3: TGTGCCAGCAGCCCCCGGAAGAGTTTAGCTAGCGGTACCTACAATGAGCAGTTCTTC. The chain has TRBV7-2 and TRBJ2-1; 7 bases match TRBD2. The V and J ends lost 5 bases and 2 bases, in that order; junction bases with no gene match: 18. The CDR3 consists of 19 residues. The germline V gene has CDR1 SGHTA and CDR2 FQGNSA.

The chain recombines TRBV3-1 (or the pseudogene TRBV3-2) with TRBJ1-5; D is ambiguous. This CDR3 contains 13 residues. The germline CDR1 and CDR2 sequences are LGHDT and YNNKEL (reference sequence). V was pared by 0 bases and J by 7 bases, with 7 bases between. The chain's CDR3 is CASSQDRVQPQHF. The CDR3 coding sequence is TGTGCCAGCAGCCAAGATCGGGTACAGCCCCAGCATTTT.

This chain uses TRBV6-5 with TRBJ2-1; TRBD2 agrees at 7 bases. The germline V gene encodes CDR1 MNHEY and CDR2 SVGAGI. J lost 5 bases, V lost 7 bases, and 11 bases had no gene match. The CDR3 has 15 amino acids. In DNA, the CDR3 is TGTGCCAGCAACCGAGTGGGGGGGTGGGACAATGAGCAGTTCTTC. Its translation is CASNRVGGWDNEQFF.

The chain links TRBV2 to TRBJ1-2; D ambiguous. Trimming took off 4 bases at V and 3 bases at J, with 9 bases between the two ends. Per the germline V gene, CDR1 is SNHLY and CDR2 is FYNNEI. The CDR3 runs 13 residues. The CDR3 DNA sequence: TGTGCCAGCAGTGGTCAGAAATACTATGGCTACACCTTC. This encodes CASSGQKYYGYTF.

The V call is TRBV5-5, the J call TRBJ2-3; D might be TRBD1 (6 bases). Germline V gene lookup returns CDR1 SGHKS and CDR2 YYEKEE (reference sequence). V lost 3 bases to trimming and J lost 5 bases, with 19 bases between them. The CDR3 runs 16 residues. CDR3 sequence: CASSSAGTPIIDTQYF. The CDR3 coding sequence is TGTGCCAGCAGCTCTGCCGGGACACCCATAATAGATACGCAGTATTTT.

This chain links TRBV24-1 with TRBJ1-2; D remains unclear. Looked up from germline, CDR1 is KGHDR and CDR2 is SFDVKD. V dropped 4 bases and J dropped 4 bases, with 12 bases sitting between them. The CDR3 has 14 amino acids. The CDR3 bases are TGTGCCACCAGTGACCCGACACGCGCCTATGGCTACACCTTC. Protein sequence: CATSDPTRAYGYTF.

This clone was seen only once. Written as DNA, the CDR3 is TGTGCCATCAGTGAACAGGGTGGAGACACTGAAGCTTTCTTT. Encoded protein: CAISEQGGDTEAFF. The chain recombines TRBV10-3 with TRBJ1-1, with D possibly TRBD1 on 6 matching bases. The CDR3 is 14 residues long. Trimming took off 3 bases at V and 3 bases at J, with 11 bases between the two ends. CDR1 and CDR2 from the germline V gene are ENHRY and SYGVKD.

CDR3: CAGRRTGGDEKLFF. CDR3 DNA sequence: TGTGCCGGAAGACGGACAGGGGGAGATGAAAAACTGTTTTTT. The rearrangement uses TRBV19 and TRBJ1-4; 10 bases line up with TRBD1. CDR1 is LNHDA, CDR2 SQIVND, per germline (reference sequence). This CDR3 is 14 amino acids long. The V gene end was trimmed by 11 bases and the J gene end by 6 bases; junction bases not matched to a gene: 9.

The CDR3 protein is CASSLDRNTGELFF. The DNA for the CDR3 is TGTGCCAGCAGCTTGGATCGGAACACCGGGGAGCTGTTTTTT. The chain couples TRBV5-8 to TRBJ2-2; no reliable D call. The CDR3 extends over 14 amino acids. The germline V and J ends were trimmed by 0 bases and 1 base, with 4 bases remaining between them. Germline V gives CDR1 SGHTS, CDR2 YDEGEE.

J is TRBJ1-1 and V is TRBV5-1; D uncertain. This CDR3 region has 13 residues. Germline V gene sequence: CDR1 SGHRS, CDR2 YFSETQ. The V and J ends lost 2 bases and 5 bases respectively, with 10 bases between them. The CDR3: CASSFRTGTEAFF. The CDR3 bases are TGCGCCAGCAGCTTTAGAACCGGGACTGAAGCTTTCTTT. The full variable domain, completed using reference TRBV5-1 and TRBJ1-1, is KAGVTQTPRYLIKTRGQQVTLSCSPISGHRSVSWYQQTPGQGLQFLFEYFSETQRNKGNFPGRFSGRQFSNSRSEMNVSTLELGDSALYLCASSFRTGTEAFFGQGTRLTVV.

CDR3 in DNA: TGTGCCAGCAGCCCGGACAGTACCGGGGAGCTGTTTTTT. Encoded protein: CASSPDSTGELFF. V usage is TRBV3-1 (or the pseudogene TRBV3-2) and J usage is TRBJ2-2; D may be TRBD1 (6 bases). CDR3 size: 13 residues. The germline V gene encodes CDR1 LGHDT and CDR2 YNNKEL (reference sequence). The V end was cut by 4 bases, the J end by 5 bases, with 8 bases between.

This clone was seen just once. This sequence joins TRBV9 and TRBJ2-2; D is possibly TRBD1 (6 bases). The V end lost 2 bases, the J end lost 8 bases, and 13 bases lay between the germline ends. The CDR3 runs to 14 residues. CDR1 SGDLS and CDR2 YYNGEE come from the germline V gene. In DNA, the CDR3 is TGTGCCAGCAGCGTTAAGGGGGAATCGGGGGAGCTGTTTTTT. This encodes CASSVKGESGELFF.

The table lists this clone with a count of one. The chain carries TRBV9 and TRBJ2-7, with 9 positions matching TRBD2. Germline V gene data show CDR1 as SGDLS and CDR2 as YYNGEE. V shed 4 bases and J 5 bases; nucleotides not matched to a gene: 13. The CDR3 loop spans 16 amino acids. DNA for the CDR3: TGTGCCAGCAGCACCACCCCAGCGGGAGGATTCCACGAGCAGTACTTC. This sequence encodes CASSTTPAGGFHEQYF.

The gene calls are TRBV15 and TRBJ1-6, with TRBD1 matching over 7 bases. Germline-derived CDR1 and CDR2 are LNHNV and YYDKDF (reference sequence). The trim removed 6 bases at V and 9 bases at J, leaving 5 bases unmatched. CDR3 length: 13 amino acids. The CDR3 coding sequence is TGTGCCACCAGTCGGGACAGTTTTTCACCCCTCCACTTT. Protein: CATSRDSFSPLHF.

V is TRBV4-1 and J is TRBJ1-4, with D hard to call. Germline loops: CDR1 MGHRA, CDR2 YSYEKL. The CDR3 length is 16 residues. V lost 2 bases and J 5 bases, leaving 15 bases between the germline ends. CDR3 bases: TGCGCCAGCAGCCAATCCCCCAAAAGCGGAAATGAAAAACTGTTTTTT. The encoded protein is CASSQSPKSGNEKLFF.

This clone has only one observation. The chain has TRBV4-3 and TRBJ1-5; D unclear. The germline CDR1 and CDR2 sequences are LGHNA and YSLEER. The length of the CDR3 is 15 residues. The V gene lost 0 bases and the J gene lost 7 bases, with 13 bases spanning the gap. CDR3 residues: CASSQDHGVGQPQHF. CDR3 nucleotide sequence: TGCGCCAGCAGCCAAGATCACGGGGTTGGGCAGCCCCAGCATTTT.

The chain recombines TRBV6-5 with TRBJ1-1; no clear D gene. The V and J ends lost 7 bases and 5 bases respectively, with 17 bases between them. The V gene's germline CDR1 is MNHEY and CDR2 SVGAGI. The CDR3 consists of 14 residues. For the CDR3, the DNA is TGTGCCAGCAACCCGGGAGGTTCGAGGACTGAAGCTTTCTTT. This sequence encodes CASNPGGSRTEAFF.

The chain uses TRBV4-3 and TRBJ1-1; D perhaps matches TRBD1 (6 bases). Trimming removed 0 bases at V and 7 bases at J, with 24 bases between. Germline-derived CDR1 and CDR2 are LGHNA and YSLEER. This CDR3 comprises 18 residues. CDR3 sequence reads: CASSQEALGQPKELEAFF. The CDR3 DNA sequence: TGCGCCAGCAGCCAAGAAGCGCTCGGACAGCCTAAAGAGCTTGAAGCTTTCTTT.

In this sample, this clone turned up once. J is TRBJ1-1 and V is TRBV30; D perhaps matches TRBD1 (6 bases). V lost 3 bases, J lost 1 base, and 15 bases lay in between. The CDR3 loop spans 15 amino acids. Germline CDR1 reads GTSNPN; CDR2 reads SVGIG (reference sequence). CDR3 coding DNA: TGTGCCTGGAGCCCTCGGACAGTCAAGAACACTGAAGCTTTCTTT. It codes for CAWSPRTVKNTEAFF.

J is TRBJ1-3 and V is TRBV5-6; D is perhaps TRBD1 (6 bases). The CDR3 covers 15 residues. The V end was cut by 2 bases, the J end by 4 bases, with 13 bases between. Germline CDR1 SGHDT, CDR2 YYEEEE. The CDR3 DNA sequence: TGTGCCAGCAGCTTTGCAGGGGTGCAAGGAAACACCATATATTTT. It codes for CASSFAGVQGNTIYF.

The V gene is TRBV6-1, the J gene TRBJ2-5, with 8 bases identical to TRBD2. The germline V gene encodes CDR1 MNHNS and CDR2 SASEGT. Losses at the gene ends were 2 bases for V and 5 bases for J; bases not matched to a gene: 16. This CDR3 has 18 residues. CDR3: CASSEQQFSGTRMETQYF. CDR3 in DNA: TGTGCCAGCAGTGAACAACAATTCTCCGGGACTAGGATGGAGACCCAGTACTTC.

This rearrangement joins TRBV13 to TRBJ2-7, with 7 bases lining up with TRBD1. Germline V gene sequence: CDR1 PRHDT, CDR2 FYEKMQ (reference sequence). This CDR3 is built from 16 residues. After removal of 5 bases from V and 4 bases from J, the junction contained 14 bases not matched to a gene. The CDR3 loop is CASSLLGQRASYEQYF. In DNA, the CDR3 is TGTGCCAGCAGCCTATTGGGACAGCGTGCATCGTACGAGCAGTACTTC. The whole variable domain, remainder taken from reference TRBV13 and TRBJ2-7, is AAGVIQSPRHLIKEKRETATLKCYPIPRHDTVYWYQQGPGQDPQFLISFYEKMQSDKGSIPDRFSAQQFSDYHSELNMSSLELGDSALYFCASSLLGQRASYEQYFGPGTRLTVT.

V gene TRBV5-6 combines with J gene TRBJ2-1, with TRBD2 identical over 7 bases. The CDR3 consists of 13 residues. The J segment lost 8 bases and the V segment lost 5 bases, leaving 7 bases of the junction unmatched. CDR1 SGHDT and CDR2 YYEEEE come from the germline V gene. Here the CDR3 DNA reads TGTGCCAGCAGACAACTGCGGGAGTATGAGCAGTTCTTC. It translates to CASRQLREYEQFF.

There are a few counts of this clone. This sequence joins TRBV6-5 and TRBJ1-2; 7 nucleotides line up with TRBD1. V gave up 7 bases and J gave up 5 bases; unmatched junction bases: 13. The CDR3 is made up of 15 amino acids. Germline-derived CDR1 and CDR2 are MNHEY and SVGAGI. CDR3 in amino acids: CASTRYRGMEYGYTF. Written as DNA, the CDR3 is TGTGCCAGCACTAGGTACAGGGGAATGGAGTATGGCTACACCTTC.

This chain connects TRBV5-1 to TRBJ2-3; TRBD1 might be the D (5 bases). V shed 4 bases and J shed 2 bases, with 14 bases lying between them. This CDR3 comprises 15 residues. Germline CDR1 is SGHRS and CDR2 is YFSETQ. The CDR3 bases are TGCGCCAGCAGCCCCCAAGGACACCTCACAGATACGCAGTATTTT. Translating it yields CASSPQGHLTDTQYF.

The J gene is TRBJ2-7, the V gene TRBV4-2; D may be TRBD1 (6 bases). Trimming stripped 3 bases from V and 0 bases from J, with 12 bases between. CDR1 and CDR2 from the germline V gene are LGHNA and YNFKEQ. The CDR3 loop spans 15 amino acids. The CDR3 nucleotides read TGTGCCAGCAGCCAGGCGGCGGACAGCTCCTACGAGCAGTACTTC. Amino acid sequence: CASSQAADSSYEQYF.

The chain couples TRBV27 to TRBJ1-5, with D unclear. Germline CDR1 MNHEY, CDR2 SMNVEV (reference sequence). V dropped 5 bases and J dropped 0 bases, with 8 bases sitting between them. The CDR3 length is 14 residues. In DNA form, the CDR3 reads TGTGCCAGCAGTGACAACTTTAGCAATCAGCCCCAGCATTTT. Residues: CASSDNFSNQPQHF.